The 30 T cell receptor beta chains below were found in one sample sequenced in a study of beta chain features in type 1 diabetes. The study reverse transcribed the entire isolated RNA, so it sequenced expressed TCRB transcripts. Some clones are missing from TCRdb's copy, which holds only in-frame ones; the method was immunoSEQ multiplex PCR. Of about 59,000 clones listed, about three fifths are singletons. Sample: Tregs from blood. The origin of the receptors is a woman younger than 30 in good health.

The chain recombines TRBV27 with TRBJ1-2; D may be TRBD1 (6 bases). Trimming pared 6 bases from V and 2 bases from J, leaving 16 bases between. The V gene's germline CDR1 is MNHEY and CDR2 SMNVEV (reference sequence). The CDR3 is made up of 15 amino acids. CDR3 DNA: TGTGCCAGCAGCGCGGGGGCAGGGGTAAACTATGGCTACACCTTC. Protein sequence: CASSAGAGVNYGYTF.

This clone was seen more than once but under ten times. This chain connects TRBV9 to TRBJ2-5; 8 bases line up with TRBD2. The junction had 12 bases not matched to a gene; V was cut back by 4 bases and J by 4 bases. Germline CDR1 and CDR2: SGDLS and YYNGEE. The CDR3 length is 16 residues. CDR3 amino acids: CASSRRGLDVAETQYF. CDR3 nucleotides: TGTGCCAGCAGCCGCAGGGGACTAGATGTTGCAGAGACCCAGTACTTC.

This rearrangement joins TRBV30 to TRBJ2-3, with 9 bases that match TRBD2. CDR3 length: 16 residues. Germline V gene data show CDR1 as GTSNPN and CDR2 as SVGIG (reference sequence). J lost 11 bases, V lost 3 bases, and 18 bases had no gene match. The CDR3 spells CAWRPPVVAGDIKQYF. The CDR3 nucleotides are TGTGCCTGGAGACCCCCAGTCGTAGCGGGGGATATCAAGCAGTATTTT.

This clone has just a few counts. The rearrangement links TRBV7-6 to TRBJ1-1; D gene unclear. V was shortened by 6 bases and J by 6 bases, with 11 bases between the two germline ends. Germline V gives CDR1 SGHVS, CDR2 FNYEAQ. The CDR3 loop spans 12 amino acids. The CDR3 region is CASRPSLPEAFF. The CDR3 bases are TGTGCCAGCAGACCGAGCCTCCCTGAAGCTTTCTTT.

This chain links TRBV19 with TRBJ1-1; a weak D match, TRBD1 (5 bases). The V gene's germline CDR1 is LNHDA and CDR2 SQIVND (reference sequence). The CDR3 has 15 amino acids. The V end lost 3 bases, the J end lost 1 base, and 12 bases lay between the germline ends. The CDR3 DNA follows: TGTGCCAGTAGTATCGTGGGGCAGCCGAACACTGAAGCTTTCTTT. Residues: CASSIVGQPNTEAFF.

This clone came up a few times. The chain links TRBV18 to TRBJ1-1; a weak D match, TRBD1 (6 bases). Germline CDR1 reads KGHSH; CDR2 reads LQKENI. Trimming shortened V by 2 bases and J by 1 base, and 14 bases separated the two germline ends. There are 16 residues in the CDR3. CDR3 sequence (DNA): TGTGCCAGCTCACCAGGTCTGGGGGCCCCGAACACTGAAGCTTTCTTT. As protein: CASSPGLGAPNTEAFF. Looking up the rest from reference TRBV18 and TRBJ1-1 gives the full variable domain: NAGVMQNPRHLVRRRGQEARLRCSPMKGHSHVYWYRQLPEEGLKFMVYLQKENIIDESGMPKERFSAEFPKEGPSILRIQQVVRGDSAAYFCASSPGLGAPNTEAFFGQGTRLTVV.

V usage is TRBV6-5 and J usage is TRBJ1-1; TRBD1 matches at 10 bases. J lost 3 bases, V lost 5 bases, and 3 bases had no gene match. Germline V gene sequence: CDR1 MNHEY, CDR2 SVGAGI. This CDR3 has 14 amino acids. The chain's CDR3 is CASSGTGEYTEAFF. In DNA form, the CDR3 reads TGTGCCAGCAGTGGGACAGGGGAATACACTGAAGCTTTCTTT.

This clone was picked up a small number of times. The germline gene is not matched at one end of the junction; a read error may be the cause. The CDR3 here is CASRETLGLAGARLIF. CDR3 nucleotides: TGTGCCAGCAGGGAGACACTGGGACTAGCGGGAGCTCGGTTGATCTTC. The genes are TRBV6-6 and TRBJ2-1; 14 bases are shared with TRBD2. This CDR3 spans 16 amino acids. CDR1 MNHNY and CDR2 SVGAGI come from the germline V gene (reference sequence).

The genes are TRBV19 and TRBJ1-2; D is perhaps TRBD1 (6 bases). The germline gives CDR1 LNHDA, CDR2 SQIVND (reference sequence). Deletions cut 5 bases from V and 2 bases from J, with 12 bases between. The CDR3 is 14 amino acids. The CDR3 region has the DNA TGTGCCAGTAGTCTCGCAGGGGCGAACTATGGCTACACCTTC. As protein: CASSLAGANYGYTF.

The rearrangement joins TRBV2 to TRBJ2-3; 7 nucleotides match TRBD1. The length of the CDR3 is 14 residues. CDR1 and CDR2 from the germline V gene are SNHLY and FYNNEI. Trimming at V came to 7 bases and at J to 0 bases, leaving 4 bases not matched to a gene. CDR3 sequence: CASKRDRSTDTQYF. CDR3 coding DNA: TGTGCCAGCAAAAGGGACAGAAGCACAGATACGCAGTATTTT.

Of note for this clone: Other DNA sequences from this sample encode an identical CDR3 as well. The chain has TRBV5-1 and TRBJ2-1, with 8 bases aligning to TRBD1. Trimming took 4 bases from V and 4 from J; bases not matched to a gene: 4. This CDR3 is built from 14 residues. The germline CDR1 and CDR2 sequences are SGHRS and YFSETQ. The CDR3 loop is CASSPGQGYNEQFF. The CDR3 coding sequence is TGCGCCAGCAGCCCCGGACAGGGTTACAATGAGCAGTTCTTC. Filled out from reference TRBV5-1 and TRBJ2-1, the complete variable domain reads KAGVTQTPRYLIKTRGQQVTLSCSPISGHRSVSWYQQTPGQGLQFLFEYFSETQRNKGNFPGRFSGRQFSNSRSEMNVSTLELGDSALYLCASSPGQGYNEQFFGPGTRLTVL.

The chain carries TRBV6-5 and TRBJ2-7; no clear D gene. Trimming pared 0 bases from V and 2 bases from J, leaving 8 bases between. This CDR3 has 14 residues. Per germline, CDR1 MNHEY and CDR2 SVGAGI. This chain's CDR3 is CASSYSRSTYEQYF. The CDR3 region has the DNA TGTGCCAGCAGTTACTCGAGGAGTACCTACGAGCAGTACTTC.

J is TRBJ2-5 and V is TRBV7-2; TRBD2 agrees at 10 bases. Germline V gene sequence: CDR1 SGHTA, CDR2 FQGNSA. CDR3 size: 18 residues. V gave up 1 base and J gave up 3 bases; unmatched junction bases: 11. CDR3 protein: CASSLGLVAGGREETQYF. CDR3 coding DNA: TGTGCCAGCAGCTTAGGCCTTGTAGCGGGAGGTAGAGAAGAGACCCAGTACTTC.

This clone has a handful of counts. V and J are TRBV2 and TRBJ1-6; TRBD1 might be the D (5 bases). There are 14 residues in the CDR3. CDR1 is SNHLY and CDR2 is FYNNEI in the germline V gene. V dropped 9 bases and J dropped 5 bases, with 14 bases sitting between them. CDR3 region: CARREAGNNSPLHF. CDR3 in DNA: TGTGCCAGGCGAGAGGCAGGGAATAATTCACCCCTCCACTTT.

The chain's CDR3 is CASSSPLLSYNEQFF. The CDR3 DNA is TGTGCCAGCAGCTCACCCCTATTGTCCTACAATGAGCAGTTCTTC. This chain joins TRBV7-2 and TRBJ2-1; D remains unclear. Germline CDR1 reads SGHTA; CDR2 reads FQGNSA. There are 15 residues in the CDR3. The ends were cut back, 4 bases at V and 1 base at J, with 11 bases in the middle.

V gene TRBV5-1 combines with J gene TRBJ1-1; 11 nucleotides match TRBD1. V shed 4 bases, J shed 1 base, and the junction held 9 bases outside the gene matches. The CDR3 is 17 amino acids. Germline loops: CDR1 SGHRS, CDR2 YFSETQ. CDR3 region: CASSVPGQGVANTEAFF. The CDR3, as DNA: TGCGCCAGCAGCGTACCGGGACAGGGGGTGGCGAACACTGAAGCTTTCTTT.

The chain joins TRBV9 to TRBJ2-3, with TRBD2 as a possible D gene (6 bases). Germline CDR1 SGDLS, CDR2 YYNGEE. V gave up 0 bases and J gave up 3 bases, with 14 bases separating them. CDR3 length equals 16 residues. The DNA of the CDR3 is TGTGCCAGCAGCGTAGGAGTATCGGGGAGGACAGATACGCAGTATTTT. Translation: CASSVGVSGRTDTQYF. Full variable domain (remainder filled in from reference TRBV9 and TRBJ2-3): DSGVTQTPKHLITATGQRVTLRCSPRSGDLSVYWYQQSLDQGLQFLIQYYNGEERAKGNILERFSAQQFPDLHSELNLSSLELGDSALYFCASSVGVSGRTDTQYFGPGTRLTVL.

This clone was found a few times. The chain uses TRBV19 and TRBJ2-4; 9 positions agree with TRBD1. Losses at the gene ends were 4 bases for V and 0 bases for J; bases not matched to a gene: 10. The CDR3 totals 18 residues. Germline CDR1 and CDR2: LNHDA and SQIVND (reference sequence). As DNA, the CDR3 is TGTGCCAGTAGTAAGGGGCCCGGGACAGGGTCAGCCAAAAACATTCAGTACTTC. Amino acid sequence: CASSKGPGTGSAKNIQYF.

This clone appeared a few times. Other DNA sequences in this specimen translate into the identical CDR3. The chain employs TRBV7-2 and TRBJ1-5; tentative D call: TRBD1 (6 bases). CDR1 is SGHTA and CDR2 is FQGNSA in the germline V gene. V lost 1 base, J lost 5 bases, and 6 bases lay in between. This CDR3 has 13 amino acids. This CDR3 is CASSLDRDQPQHF. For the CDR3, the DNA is TGTGCCAGCAGCTTAGACAGGGATCAGCCCCAGCATTTT.

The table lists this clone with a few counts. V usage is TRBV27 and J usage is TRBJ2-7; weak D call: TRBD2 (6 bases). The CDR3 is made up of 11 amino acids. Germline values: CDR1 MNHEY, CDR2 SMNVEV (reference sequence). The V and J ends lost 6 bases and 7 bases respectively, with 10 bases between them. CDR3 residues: CASRAGREQYF. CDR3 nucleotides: TGTGCCAGCAGGGCGGGAAGAGAGCAGTACTTC.

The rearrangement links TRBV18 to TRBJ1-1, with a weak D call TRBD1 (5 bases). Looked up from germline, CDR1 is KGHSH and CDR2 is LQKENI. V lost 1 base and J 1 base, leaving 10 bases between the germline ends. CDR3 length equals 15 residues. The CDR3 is CASSPLRDKNTEAFF. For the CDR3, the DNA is TGTGCCAGCTCACCACTCAGGGATAAGAACACTGAAGCTTTCTTT.

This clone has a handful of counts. Here the CDR3 reads CASSLGTGVGYTF. CDR3 DNA sequence: TGTGCCAGCAGCTTAGGCACGGGGGTAGGCTACACCTTC. The genes are TRBV7-9 and TRBJ1-2; maybe TRBD1 (5 bases). V gave up 1 base and J gave up 8 bases, with 11 bases separating them. Germline V gene data show CDR1 as SEHNR and CDR2 as FQNEAQ (reference sequence). This CDR3 comprises 13 residues.

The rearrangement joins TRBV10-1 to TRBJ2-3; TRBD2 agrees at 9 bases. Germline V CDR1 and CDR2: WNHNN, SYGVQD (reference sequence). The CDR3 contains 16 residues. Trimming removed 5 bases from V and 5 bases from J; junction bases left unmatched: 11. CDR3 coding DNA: TGCGCCAGCAGTCCCTTTGGAGCGGGAGGCTTAGATACGCAGTATTTT. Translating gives CASSPFGAGGLDTQYF.

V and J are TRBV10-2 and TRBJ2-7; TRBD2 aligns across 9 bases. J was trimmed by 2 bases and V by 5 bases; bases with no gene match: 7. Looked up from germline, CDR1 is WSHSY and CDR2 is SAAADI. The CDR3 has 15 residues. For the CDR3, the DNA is TGCGCCAGCAGTTCCGGACTAGCGACAGCCTACGAGCAGTACTTC. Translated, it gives CASSSGLATAYEQYF.

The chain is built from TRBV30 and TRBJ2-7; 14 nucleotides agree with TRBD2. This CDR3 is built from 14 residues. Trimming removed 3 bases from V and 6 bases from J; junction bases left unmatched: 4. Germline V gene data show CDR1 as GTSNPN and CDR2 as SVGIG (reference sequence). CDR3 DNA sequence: TGTGCCTGGAGCGCCGGACTAGCGGGAGGCGAGCAGTACTTC. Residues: CAWSAGLAGGEQYF.

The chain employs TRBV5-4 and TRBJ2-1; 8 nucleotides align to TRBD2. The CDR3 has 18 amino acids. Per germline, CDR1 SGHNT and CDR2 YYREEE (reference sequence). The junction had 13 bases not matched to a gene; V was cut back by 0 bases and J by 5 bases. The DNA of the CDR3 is TGTGCCAGCAGCTTGGCCGGTAGCGGGGTCATCTGGGACAATGAGCAGTTCTTC. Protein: CASSLAGSGVIWDNEQFF. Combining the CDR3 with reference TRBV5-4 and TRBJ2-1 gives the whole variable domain ETGVTQSPTHLIKTRGQQVTLRCSSQSGHNTVSWYQQALGQGPQFIFQYYREEENGRGNFPPRFSGLQFPNYSSELNVNALELDDSALYLCASSLAGSGVIWDNEQFFGPGTRLTVL.

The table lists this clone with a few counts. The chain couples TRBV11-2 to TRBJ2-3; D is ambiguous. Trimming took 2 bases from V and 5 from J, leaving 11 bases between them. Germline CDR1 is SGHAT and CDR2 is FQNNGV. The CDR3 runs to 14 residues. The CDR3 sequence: CASSLSPGGDTQYF. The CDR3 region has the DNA TGTGCCAGCAGCTTAAGCCCCGGTGGAGATACGCAGTATTTT.

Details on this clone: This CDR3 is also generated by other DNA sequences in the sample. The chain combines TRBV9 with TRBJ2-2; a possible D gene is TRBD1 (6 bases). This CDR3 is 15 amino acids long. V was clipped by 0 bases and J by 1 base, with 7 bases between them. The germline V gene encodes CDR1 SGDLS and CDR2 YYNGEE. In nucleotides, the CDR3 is TGTGCCAGCAGCGTAGGAGGGGGGAACACCGGGGAGCTGTTTTTT. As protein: CASSVGGGNTGELFF.

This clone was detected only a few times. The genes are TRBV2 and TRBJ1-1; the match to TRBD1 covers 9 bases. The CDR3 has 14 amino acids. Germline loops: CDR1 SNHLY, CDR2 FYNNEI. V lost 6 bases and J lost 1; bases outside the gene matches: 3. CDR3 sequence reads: CASSEQGANTEAFF. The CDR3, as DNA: TGTGCCAGCAGCGAACAGGGGGCGAACACTGAAGCTTTCTTT. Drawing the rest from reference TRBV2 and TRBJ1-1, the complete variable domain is EPEVTQTPSHQVTQMGQEVILRCVPISNHLYFYWYRQILGQKVEFLVSFYNNEISEKSEIFDDQFSVERPDGSNFTLKIRSTKLEDSAMYFCASSEQGANTEAFFGQGTRLTVV.

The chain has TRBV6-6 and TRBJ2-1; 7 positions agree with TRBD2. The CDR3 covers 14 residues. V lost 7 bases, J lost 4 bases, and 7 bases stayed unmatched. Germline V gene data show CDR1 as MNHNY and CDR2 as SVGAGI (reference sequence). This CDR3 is CASKLAASYNEQFF. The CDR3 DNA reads TGTGCCAGCAAGCTAGCGGCTTCTTACAATGAGCAGTTCTTC.